This T cell receptor (beta chain) was captured in a study of shared clonotypes between healthy human individuals. Overall study findings and caveats: Clonotypes shared by all four sorted-subset donors had higher generation probabilities than non-shared clonotypes.

The repertoire was sequenced with immunoSEQ multiplex PCR; TCRdb's copy has only in-frame clones and lacks some. Among some 2,100,000 clones listed, 90% to 97% were seen once. This CDR3 contains 14 residues. V trimming: 7 bases; J trimming: 5 bases; junction bases outside the gene matches: 5. CDR1 and CDR2 from the germline V gene are MRHNA and SNTAGT. Concerning this clone: Its antigen is not identified.

Negatively enriched CD4+ T cells were divided by CD45RA into naive and memory. This chain links TRBV6-4 with TRBJ2-3, with 11 bases fitting TRBD2. Sequencing input: naive CD4+ T cells sorted from blood. Specified subset: CD45RA+ positively selected. This TCR was recovered from a man between 18 and 29 years old in good health. The CDR3 bases are TGTGCCAGCACACCGGGACTAGCGGAAGATACGCAGTATTTT. The encoded protein is CASTPGLAEDTQYF.